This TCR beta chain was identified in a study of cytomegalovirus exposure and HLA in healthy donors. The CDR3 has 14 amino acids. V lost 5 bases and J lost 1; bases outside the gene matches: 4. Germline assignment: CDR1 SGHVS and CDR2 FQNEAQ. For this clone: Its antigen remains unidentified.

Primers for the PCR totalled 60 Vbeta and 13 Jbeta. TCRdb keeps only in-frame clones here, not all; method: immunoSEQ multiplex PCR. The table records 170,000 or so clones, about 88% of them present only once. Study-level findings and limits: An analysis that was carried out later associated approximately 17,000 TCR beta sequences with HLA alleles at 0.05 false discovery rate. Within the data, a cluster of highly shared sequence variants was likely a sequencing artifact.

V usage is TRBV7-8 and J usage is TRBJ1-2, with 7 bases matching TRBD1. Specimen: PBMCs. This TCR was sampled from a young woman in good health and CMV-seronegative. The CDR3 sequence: CASSATGFNYGYTF. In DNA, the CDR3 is TGTGCCAGCAGCGCGACAGGGTTTAACTATGGCTACACCTTC.